This T cell receptor beta chain originates from a study of blood T cell repertoires in COVID-19. TCRdb's copy holds only in-frame clones and misses some; the assay was immunoSEQ multiplex PCR. The repertoire consists of 250,000 to 350,000 clones, with around 88% occurring once and the leading ten covering about 0.8%. In germline, CDR1 is LGHDT, CDR2 YNNKEL (reference sequence). V dropped 0 bases and J dropped 11; count of bases not matched to a gene: 11. The CDR3 is 15 amino acids. The TCR comes from a man aged 25-45 years with acute or convalescent COVID-19. V usage is TRBV3-1 (or the pseudogene TRBV3-2) and J usage is TRBJ2-3, with 7 bases lining up with TRBD2. What was sequenced was peripheral blood. CDR3 in amino acids: CASSQDPSGAGGQYF. DNA for the CDR3: TGTGCCAGCAGCCAAGATCCTAGCGGCGCCGGAGGGCAGTATTTT.